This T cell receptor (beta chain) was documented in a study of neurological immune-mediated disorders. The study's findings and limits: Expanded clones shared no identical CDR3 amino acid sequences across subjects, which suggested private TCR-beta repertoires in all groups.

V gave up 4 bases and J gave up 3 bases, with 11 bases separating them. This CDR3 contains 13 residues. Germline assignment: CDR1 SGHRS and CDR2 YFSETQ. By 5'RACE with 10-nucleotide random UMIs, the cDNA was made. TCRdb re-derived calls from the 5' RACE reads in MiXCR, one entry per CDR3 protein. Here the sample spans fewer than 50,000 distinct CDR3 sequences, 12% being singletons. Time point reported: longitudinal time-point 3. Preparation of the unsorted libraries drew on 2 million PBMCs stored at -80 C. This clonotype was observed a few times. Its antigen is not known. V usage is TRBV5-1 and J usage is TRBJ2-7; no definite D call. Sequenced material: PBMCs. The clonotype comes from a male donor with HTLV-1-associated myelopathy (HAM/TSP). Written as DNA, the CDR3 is TGCGCCAGCAGCCCGATGGACGACTACGAGCAGTACTTC. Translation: CASSPMDDYEQYF. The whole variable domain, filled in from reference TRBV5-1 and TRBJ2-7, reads KAGVTQTPRYLIKTRGQQVTLSCSPISGHRSVSWYQQTPGQGLQFLFEYFSETQRNKGNFPGRFSGRQFSNSRSEMNVSTLELGDSALYLCASSPMDDYEQYFGPGTRLTVT.